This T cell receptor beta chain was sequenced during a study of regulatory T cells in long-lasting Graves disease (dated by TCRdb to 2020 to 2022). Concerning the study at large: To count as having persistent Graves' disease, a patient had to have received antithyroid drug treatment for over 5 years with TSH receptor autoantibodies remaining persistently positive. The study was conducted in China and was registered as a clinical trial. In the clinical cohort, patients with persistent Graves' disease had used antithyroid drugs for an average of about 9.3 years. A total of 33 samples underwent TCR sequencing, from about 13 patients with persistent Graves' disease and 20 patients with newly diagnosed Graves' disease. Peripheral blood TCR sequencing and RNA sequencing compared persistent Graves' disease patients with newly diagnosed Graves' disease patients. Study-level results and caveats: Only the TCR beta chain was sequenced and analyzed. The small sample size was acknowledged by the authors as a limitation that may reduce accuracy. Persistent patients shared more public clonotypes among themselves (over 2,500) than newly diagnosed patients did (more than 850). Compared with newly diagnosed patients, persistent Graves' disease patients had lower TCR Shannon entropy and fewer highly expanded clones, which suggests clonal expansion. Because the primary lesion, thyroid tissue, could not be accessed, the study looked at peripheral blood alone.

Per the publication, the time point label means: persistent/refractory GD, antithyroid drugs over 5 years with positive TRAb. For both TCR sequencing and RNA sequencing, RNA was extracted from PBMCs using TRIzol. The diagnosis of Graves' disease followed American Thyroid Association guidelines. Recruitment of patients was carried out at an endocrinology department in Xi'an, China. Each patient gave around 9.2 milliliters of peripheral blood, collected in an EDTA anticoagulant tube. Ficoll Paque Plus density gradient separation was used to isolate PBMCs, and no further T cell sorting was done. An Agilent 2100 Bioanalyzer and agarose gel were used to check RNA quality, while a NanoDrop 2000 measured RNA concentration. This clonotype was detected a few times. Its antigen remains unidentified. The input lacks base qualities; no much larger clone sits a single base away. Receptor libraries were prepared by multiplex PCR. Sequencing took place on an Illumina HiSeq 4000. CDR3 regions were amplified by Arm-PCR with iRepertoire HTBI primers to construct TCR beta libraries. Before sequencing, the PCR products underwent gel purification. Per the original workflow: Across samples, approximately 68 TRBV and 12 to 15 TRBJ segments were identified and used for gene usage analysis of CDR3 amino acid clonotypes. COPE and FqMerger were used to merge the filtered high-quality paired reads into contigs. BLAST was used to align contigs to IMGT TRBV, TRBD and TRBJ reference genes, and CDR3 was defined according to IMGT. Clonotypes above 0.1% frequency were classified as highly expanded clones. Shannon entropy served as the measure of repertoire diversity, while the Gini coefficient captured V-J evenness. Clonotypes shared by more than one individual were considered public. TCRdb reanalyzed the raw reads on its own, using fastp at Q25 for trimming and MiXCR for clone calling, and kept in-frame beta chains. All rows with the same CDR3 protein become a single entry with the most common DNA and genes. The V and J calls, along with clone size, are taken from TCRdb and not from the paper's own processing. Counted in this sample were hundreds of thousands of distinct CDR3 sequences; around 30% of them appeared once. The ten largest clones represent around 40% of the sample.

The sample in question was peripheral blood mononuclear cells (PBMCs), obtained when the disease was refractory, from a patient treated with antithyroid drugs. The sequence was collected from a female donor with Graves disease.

The DNA sequence reads TGTGCCAGCAGCCATGGTGCGGCTAGCGGGAGTGGGGAGCAGTACTTC. It specifies CASSHGAASGSGEQYF. Recombination connected TRBV3-1 to TRBJ2-7; the central 10 bases match TRBD2. The germline V gene (reference sequence) supplies CDR1 LGHDT and CDR2 YNNKEL. Inclusive of the bounding cysteine and phenylalanine, the CDR3 is 16 residues long. Kept here is only the CDR3 DNA, which spans 48 bases and is read in frame from base 1. At the junction V is shortened by 3 bases and J by 7 bases; bases outside the gene matches: 12.